The entry that follows covers one T cell receptor (beta chain) sequence. Its antigen is currently unknown. The data derive from a study of cytomegalovirus exposure and HLA in healthy donors. Study observations and caveats: According to the study, approximately 150 TCR beta chains were cytomegalovirus-associated. Earlier results showed most TCR beta V segments being productive about 87% or about 30% of the time. Among CMV-associated TCR beta chains, most appeared HLA-restricted in a later analysis. Some V segments, TRBV6-2 and TRBV6-3 among them, were indistinguishable and were therefore excluded.

This CDR3 has 14 amino acids. Germline CDR1 reads MNHEY; CDR2 reads SMNVEV (reference sequence). Trimming cost V 4 bases and J 0 bases, with 9 bases left between them. PCR employed 60 Vbeta and 13 Jbeta primers. Assay used: immunoSEQ multiplex PCR; TCRdb lists only in-frame clones, some missing. In the table there are 95,000 to 130,000 clones, 79% of which are singletons. The gene calls are TRBV27 and TRBJ1-1; perhaps TRBD1 as D (5 bases). Sequencing was performed on PBMCs. This TCR came from a man aged 25-45 years in good health and CMV-seropositive. This CDR3 reads CASSYGGLNTEAFF. The CDR3 region has the DNA TGTGCCAGCAGTTATGGGGGGTTGAACACTGAAGCTTTCTTT.